This T cell receptor (beta chain) was identified in a study of T cell responses to AZD1222 COVID-19 vaccine (dated by TCRdb to the early 2020s). A note on the overall study: TCR sequencing was performed for over 230 trial participants, of whom about 210 were given two doses of AZD1222 and some 25 were given two doses of MenACWY control vaccine. Trial participants were enrolled by age into 18-55, 56-69 and 70-plus year subgroups, with around 150, 28 and 57 TCR-sequenced participants respectively. Study-wide findings and limitations: In the small 56-69-year group, the increase in depth fell short of significance, most likely because of low power. Spike-specific TCR breadth and depth rose significantly after two AZD1222 doses compared with day 0 and with MenACWY recipients. CD4 TCRs associated with the vaccine covered the entire spike protein, and the dominant responses were in regions 160-218 and 743-854. Because no day 14 peak-response samples were available, the repertoires could be characterized only after the peak T cell response. Conclusions about previously exposed vaccinees are limited because only five to seven AZD1222 recipients were SARS-CoV-2 seropositive at baseline. Participants were mostly white British, with more females than males. The authors suggested clonal diversity may have been underestimated. Reportedly, close to half of the unique spike-specific TCRs recognized epitopes lying outside the regions that are mutated in the B.1.351 and B.1.1.7 variants.

The sample's time point, from its label and the paper: baseline before first vaccination. In light of the paper, this sample's treatment or condition label describes: meningococcal conjugate vaccine given as trial control. Samples from vaccinated people were obtained from the UK trials COV001 and COV002, which included a single-blind randomized controlled phase 2/3 trial of AZD1222 (ChAdOx1 nCoV-19) in healthy adults. Trial participant PBMC samples were collected at day 0 and day 28 after the second dose for TCRbeta chain sequencing. The CDR3 regions of human TCRbeta chains were subjected to immunosequencing. The original pipeline was this. TCRs in the repertoires were matched against a reference library of SARS-CoV-2-specific TCRs that had been generated with the MIRA antigen-specificity platform. Breadth was defined as the fraction of unique TCRs that were SARS-CoV-2-associated. Depth was defined as the fraction of total T cells that were SARS-CoV-2-associated. Using the MIRA data, each spike-specific TCR was mapped to the spike region that the TCR reacts to and placed in a CD4 or CD8 class. Log10-transformed breadth and depth values were compared by one-way ANOVA with Sidak's multiple comparisons tests. TCRdb obtained this table from immuneACCESS and retained in-frame rearrangements with V and J assigned. These tables miss some clones; where compared with another copy, unresolved V genes account for less than half of the shortfall, and the remainder is unexplained. That table gives V, J and clone size, and the DNA gave D and trimming. In all, the sample holds approximately 77,000 clones, and under 95% of those were seen once. The ten largest clones capture around 7.1% of the sample.

As regards this clone: Its antigen remains unidentified. Per-base quality was not reported, and no clone a single base away is much larger than it.

As encoded in the germline V gene (reference sequence), CDR1 is MNHEY while CDR2 is SMNVEV. For this chain, trimming is 5 bases at the V end and 4 bases at the J end, and the number of junction bases without a gene match is 12. The CDR3, from cysteine to phenylalanine, totals 16 residues. The read is trimmed to its CDR3 DNA, 48 bases read in frame from base 1. The material sequenced was peripheral blood, taken on day 0 of MenACWY control vaccination. The source is an adult in good health. The chain couples TRBV27 to TRBJ2-3; 7 nucleotides in the junction match TRBD1. The CDR3 has the sequence CASSPSMGQKPDTQYF. The bases read TGTGCCAGCAGTCCTTCGATGGGACAGAAGCCAGATACGCAGTATTTT.